This T cell receptor beta chain came from a study of blood T cell repertoires in COVID-19. The CDR3 totals 16 residues. The germline V gene encodes CDR1 DFQATT and CDR2 SNEGSKA (reference sequence). J was trimmed by 3 bases and V by 3 bases; bases with no gene match: 10. The method was immunoSEQ multiplex PCR; TCRdb's version includes in-frame clones alone and lacks a portion of them. The sample records around 270,000 clones, 84% being singletons. The V call is TRBV20-1, the J call TRBJ2-7; 11 bases match TRBD2. The sequenced sample consisted of peripheral blood. The receptor was derived from a woman between 40 and 50 years old who had recovered from COVID-19. The CDR3 reads CSASLLAGGSSYEQYF. The DNA for the CDR3 is TGCAGTGCTAGTTTGTTAGCGGGGGGGAGCAGCTACGAGCAGTACTTC.